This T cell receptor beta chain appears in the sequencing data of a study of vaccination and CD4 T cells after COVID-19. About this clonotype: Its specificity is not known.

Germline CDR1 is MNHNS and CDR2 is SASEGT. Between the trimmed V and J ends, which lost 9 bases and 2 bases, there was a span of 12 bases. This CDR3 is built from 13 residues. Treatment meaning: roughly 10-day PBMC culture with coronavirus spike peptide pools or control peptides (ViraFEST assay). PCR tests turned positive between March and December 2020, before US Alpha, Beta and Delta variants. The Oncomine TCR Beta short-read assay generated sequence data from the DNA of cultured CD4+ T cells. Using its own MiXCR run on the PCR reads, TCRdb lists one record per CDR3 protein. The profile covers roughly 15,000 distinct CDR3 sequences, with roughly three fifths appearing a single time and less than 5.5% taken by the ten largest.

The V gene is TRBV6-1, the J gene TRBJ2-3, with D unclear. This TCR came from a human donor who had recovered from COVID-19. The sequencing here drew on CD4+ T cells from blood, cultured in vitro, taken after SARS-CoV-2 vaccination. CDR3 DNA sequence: TGTGCCAGTTATCCTACTAACACAGATACGCAGTATTTT. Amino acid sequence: CASYPTNTDTQYF.